Below, 14 T cell receptor beta chains from the same sample are listed, as sequenced in a study of T cells in Graves' hyperthyroidism and ophthalmopathy. Template material for amplifying TCR beta CDR3 regions consisted of RNA transcripts. The study used the HTBI primer set for a first-round RT-PCR of the TCR CDR3. In TCRdb, the multiplex PCR reads were re-called with MiXCR into one record per CDR3 protein. The sample holds 280,000 or so distinct CDR3 sequences, 25% seen once. Sequences were obtained from blood. These receptor sequences come from a middle-aged man with Graves' hyperthyroidism that later progressed to Graves' ophthalmopathy.

This chain uses TRBV6-1 with TRBJ2-5; D remains unclear. CDR3 size: 14 residues. Trimming cost V 7 bases and J 2 bases, with 14 bases left between them. The germline V gene has CDR1 MNHNS and CDR2 SASEGT. CDR3 bases: TGTGCCAGCACCGAACGAGAGAGACAAGAGACCCAGTACTTC. The encoded protein is CASTERERQETQYF.

This clonotype was picked up a small number of times. The chain couples TRBV30 to TRBJ2-1, with 7 bases aligning to TRBD1. This CDR3 comprises 12 residues. V lost 3 bases, J lost 11 bases, and 7 bases stayed unmatched. The V gene's germline CDR1 is GTSNPN and CDR2 SVGIG (reference sequence). This chain's CDR3 is CAWSQTQGKQFF. The CDR3 DNA sequence: TGTGCCTGGAGCCAAACACAGGGGAAGCAGTTCTTC.

This clonotype was seen many times. The chain couples TRBV7-3 to TRBJ2-7, with a weak D call TRBD1 (6 bases). V was pared by 5 bases and J by 1 base, with 24 bases between. Germline values: CDR1 SGHTA, CDR2 FQGTGA. The CDR3 loop spans 18 amino acids. The CDR3 is CASSKWWKKRTASYEQYF. CDR3 coding DNA: TGTGCCAGCAGCAAATGGTGGAAAAAGAGGACAGCGTCCTACGAGCAGTACTTC.

This clonotype was seen at least ten times. The DNA of the CDR3 is TGTGCCAGCAGTCCGGGACCCGATACGCAGTATTTT. It translates to CASSPGPDTQYF. This chain uses TRBV12-3 or TRBV12-4 with TRBJ2-3; TRBD1 or TRBD2 may be the D gene (5 bases each). This CDR3 spans 12 amino acids. V lost 5 bases and J lost 6, with 9 bases in between.

The V gene is TRBV10-3, the J gene TRBJ1-2; D is unresolved. The CDR3 runs 11 residues. Trimming stripped 11 bases from V and 0 bases from J, with 7 bases between. Germline CDR1 ENHRY, CDR2 SYGVKD. The DNA for the CDR3 is TGTGCCGCCGCCGCTAACTATGGCTACACCTTC. Its translation: CAAAANYGYTF.

The CDR3, as DNA: TGTGCCAGCAGCGGGACAGGGGAAGCCCACGAGCAGTACTTC. It is translated as CASSGTGEAHEQYF. The chain employs TRBV12-3 or TRBV12-4 and TRBJ2-7, with 10 nucleotides matching TRBD1. The V segment lost 6 bases and the J segment 5 bases; nucleotides outside the gene matches: 7. The CDR3 totals 14 residues.

This rearrangement joins TRBV2 to TRBJ1-2, with 8 bases lining up with TRBD1. Looked up from germline, CDR1 is SNHLY and CDR2 is FYNNEI. The ends lost 8 bases at V and 1 base at J; junction bases unmatched: 9. The CDR3 loop spans 15 amino acids. The CDR3 sequence is CASPGTGDINYGYTF. In DNA, the CDR3 is TGTGCCAGCCCCGGGACAGGCGACATTAACTATGGCTACACCTTC.

Many counts were recorded for this clonotype. The chain couples TRBV5-1 to TRBJ2-7, with TRBD2 identical over 13 bases. V dropped 3 bases and J dropped 1; count of bases not matched to a gene: 4. Germline CDR1 and CDR2: SGHRS and YFSETQ. CDR3 length equals 16 residues. The CDR3 DNA reads TGCGCCAGCAGCTATGGACTAGCGGGAGTGTCCTACGAGCAGTACTTC. Its translation: CASSYGLAGVSYEQYF.

CDR3 DNA: TGTGCCAGCAGTGAGACTGGGGGACTCTATAGCAATCAGCCCCAGCATTTT. This translates into CASSETGGLYSNQPQHF. The chain recombines TRBV6-1 with TRBJ1-5; D might be TRBD1 (5 bases). The CDR3 contains 17 residues. CDR1 is MNHNS, CDR2 SASEGT, per germline. Trimming took 3 bases from V and 0 from J, leaving 15 bases between them.

This chain uses TRBV6-1 with TRBJ1-3; 8 bases agree with TRBD1. Trimming took 8 bases from V and 0 from J; bases not matched to a gene: 12. The V gene's germline CDR1 is MNHNS and CDR2 SASEGT. The CDR3 runs 17 residues. The chain's CDR3 is CASWTGSHQSSGNTIYF. The CDR3 region has the DNA TGTGCCAGCTGGACAGGGTCCCACCAGAGCTCTGGAAACACCATATATTTT.

At least ten counts were recorded for this clonotype. The chain employs TRBV6-1 and TRBJ1-1; 9 bases line up with TRBD1. Germline V gene data show CDR1 as MNHNS and CDR2 as SASEGT. The CDR3 is 17 amino acids. V gave up 2 bases and J gave up 1 base; unmatched junction bases: 8. The CDR3 coding sequence is TGTGCCAGCAGTGAAATCTTTGGGACAGGGCCGAACACTGAAGCTTTCTTT. It yields the protein CASSEIFGTGPNTEAFF.

This clonotype was found many times. The V and J genes are TRBV24-1 and TRBJ2-2, with 12 nucleotides matching TRBD2. Trimming took 4 bases from V and 3 from J; bases not matched to a gene: 2. This CDR3 spans 16 amino acids. Germline V gene sequence: CDR1 KGHDR, CDR2 SFDVKD. The CDR3 nucleotides read TGTGCCACCAGTGACCGACTAGCGGGAGACACCGGGGAGCTGTTTTTT. Its protein product is CATSDRLAGDTGELFF.

In this sample, this clonotype turned up many times. The chain joins TRBV7-9 to TRBJ2-5; TRBD2 matches at 7 bases. Per the germline V gene, CDR1 is SEHNR and CDR2 is FQNEAQ (reference sequence). Losses at the gene ends were 5 bases for V and 9 bases for J; bases not matched to a gene: 9. The CDR3 runs to 13 residues. The CDR3 DNA reads as TGTGCCAGCAGCGAGACTAGCTCGGGGGCCCAGTACTTC. As protein: CASSETSSGAQYF. Supplemented by reference TRBV7-9 and TRBJ2-5, the full variable domain reads DTGVSQNPRHKITKRGQNVTFRCDPISEHNRLYWYRQTLGQGPEFLTYFQNEAQLEKSRLLSDRFSAERPKGSFSTLEIQRTEQGDSAMYLCASSETSSGAQYFGPGTRLLVL.

V gene TRBV24-1 combines with J gene TRBJ1-5, with TRBD1 matching 7 bases. This CDR3 comprises 14 residues. CDR1 is KGHDR, CDR2 SFDVKD, per germline. Trimming cost V 4 bases and J 7 bases; bases outside gene matches: 6. This CDR3 is CATSEDRVGQPQHF. The CDR3 DNA follows: TGTGCCACCAGTGAAGACAGGGTGGGACAGCCCCAGCATTTT.